A single TCR beta chain is shown here with its context. Its antigen target is currently unknown. There are no base qualities to consult, and no much larger clone falls within one base. CDR1 KGHDR and CDR2 SFDVKD were looked up in the germline V gene. V is cut by 5 bases and J by 5 bases, and the space between the germline ends is 6 bases. The CDR3 numbers 12 residues from cysteine through phenylalanine. Here the CDR3 DNA is all that survives: 36 bases in frame from base 1. The immunoSEQ Assay was used to sequence TCRbeta CDR3 regions. After extraction, genomic DNA underwent amplification by bias-controlled multiplex PCR, followed by high-throughput sequencing. In the authors' own workflow: To quantify the absolute abundance of every unique TCRbeta CDR3 region, sequences were collapsed and filtered. T cell fraction was estimated by normalizing TCRbeta template counts to usable DNA, which was measured by amplifying reference genes present in all nucleated cells. Repertoire TCRs were annotated as SARS-CoV-2-specific by exact matching of V gene, CDR3 amino acid sequence and J gene to a known reactive TCR set. The reference SARS-CoV-2 TCR set was obtained from MIRA and was filtered for enrichment in COVID-19-positive ImmuneCODE repertoires, whereby public or cross-reactive TCRs were removed. Based on the MIRA antigens, annotated TCRs were further analysed at the level of specific ORF or position within ORF. Breadth was defined as annotated unique rearrangements over total unique productive rearrangements; depth was the summed frequency of those rearrangements. Two-sided Wilcoxon rank-sum tests were used to compare TCR breadth between groups. The source is immuneACCESS, and TCRdb retained only in-frame sequences with V and J called. Part of the clones is not carried over; for the studies checked, unresolved V genes explain less than half of this, and the remainder is unexplained. Clonal size and the V and J genes are those of that table, whereas D and trimming came from the DNA. This sample gives around 300,000 clones in total; 75% to 90% of them show up just once. The top ten clones comprise roughly 5% of the sample.

Sample treatment or condition, as interpreted from the label and publication: some 19 received Ad26.COV2.S at low or high dose, single or two shots; about five received placebo; per-sample allocation not given. Repertoires of vaccine and placebo recipients were sequenced from samples collected on day 63 after the first injection. Cohort 1b enrolled 20 to 30 adults aged 18-55 years at a single site in Boston, USA, between 29 July and 7 August 2020. Ad26.COV2.S was a replication-incompetent adenovirus type 26 vector that expressed a prefusion-stabilized SARS-CoV-2 spike protein derived from the original Wuhan strain. This sample is part of a study of Ad26.COV2.S vaccination and SARS-CoV-2 variants (dated by TCRdb to about 2021). Looking at the study overall: Vaccine-arm donors were drawn from COV1001, a multicentre, randomized, double-blind, placebo-controlled phase I-IIa trial of Ad26.COV2.S in healthy adults. Participants in the trial were split at random into five groups of five each, receiving low-dose or high-dose Ad26.COV2.S once or twice, or else placebo on both occasions. Blinding of investigators to trial group allocation was maintained during experiments and outcome assessment. TCRbeta repertoire sequencing was used to assess the specificity and breadth of SARS-CoV-2-reactive T cell receptors after Ad26.COV2.S vaccination. Ad26.COV2.S was given intramuscularly at 5x10^10 or 1x10^11 viral particles, as a single shot or as two shots 56 days apart. The TCR-sequenced set comprised around 30 samples: some 20 Ad26.COV2.S vaccine recipients, 5 placebo recipients and 8 SARS-CoV-2 convalescent individuals. The investigation overall reported the following: Comparing responses between vaccine doses or regimens was not something the study was powered to do. Comparable non-spike TCR breadth was observed between vaccine and placebo recipients, consistent with only spike being contained in the vaccine. Higher spike-specific TCR breadth was observed in Ad26.COV2.S recipients than in placebo recipients (P = 0.0014). According to the authors, total T cell responses may have been underestimated by the TCR breadth and depth analyses. After vaccination, substantial breadth of spike-specific CD8+ and CD4+ T cell responses was reported.

Rearrangement joined TRBV24-1 to TRBJ2-1, with the D gene call left open. This receptor was identified in a person between 18 and 65 years old who received the Ad26.COV2.S COVID-19 vaccine or a placebo. The material sequenced was peripheral blood, taken in a trial of Ad26.COV2.S vaccine versus placebo. The DNA sequence is given as TGTGCCACCAGTGGGCAGGACAATGAGCAGTTCTTC. Its product reads: CATSGQDNEQFF.